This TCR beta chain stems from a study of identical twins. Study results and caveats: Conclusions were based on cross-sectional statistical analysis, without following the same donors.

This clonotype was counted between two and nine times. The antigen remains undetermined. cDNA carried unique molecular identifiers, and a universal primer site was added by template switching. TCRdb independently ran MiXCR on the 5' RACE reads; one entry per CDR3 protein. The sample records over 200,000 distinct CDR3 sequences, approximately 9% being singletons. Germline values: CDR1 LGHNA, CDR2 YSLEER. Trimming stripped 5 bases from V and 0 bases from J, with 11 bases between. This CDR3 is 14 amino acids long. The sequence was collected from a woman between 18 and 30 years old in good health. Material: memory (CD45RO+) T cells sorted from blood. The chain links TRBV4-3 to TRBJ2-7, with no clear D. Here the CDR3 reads CASSRQKSSYEQYF. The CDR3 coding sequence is TGCGCCAGCAGCAGGCAGAAGAGCTCCTACGAGCAGTACTTC.